This TCR beta chain is from a study of cytomegalovirus exposure and HLA in healthy donors. Study observations and caveats: In a later analysis, TCR association rates varied by HLA locus: DRB1 most, HLA-C fewest. Most subjects had HLA-A and HLA-B alleles reportedly predicted accurately by TCR beta sequences.

Remarks on this clone: The antigen is not known.

The PCR was carried out with 60 Vbeta primers and 13 Jbeta primers. Produced via immunoSEQ multiplex PCR; TCRdb's table is partial and in-frame only. The data contain under 250,000 clones, about 80% of them singletons. The V and J ends lost 4 bases and 0 bases respectively, with 7 bases between them. This CDR3 spans 13 amino acids. The germline gives CDR1 SGHRS, CDR2 YFSETQ. The chain joins TRBV5-1 to TRBJ1-2; D gene uncertain. The sequencing sample was made of PBMCs. This clonotype originated in a woman aged 45-60 years in good health and CMV-seropositive. In DNA, the CDR3 is TGCGCCAGCAGCATCGGGGCTAACTATGGCTACACCTTC. The encoded protein is CASSIGANYGYTF.